Following are 5 T cell receptor beta chains from one sample sequenced in a study of CD8+CD57+ T cells in acquired aplastic anemia. The template for TCR beta VDJ and CDR3 sequence profiling was genomic DNA. TCRdb independently ran MiXCR on the reads; one entry per CDR3 protein. This sample has about 190,000 distinct CDR3 sequences, with about half found just once. What was sequenced was sorted CD4+, CD8+, or CD8+CD57+ T cells (not recorded which) from PBMCs. These receptors came from a human donor in good health, serving as a control.

Note on this clonotype: This may be a read error: a much more frequent sequence differs by one nucleotide. V gene TRBV12-3 or TRBV12-4 combines with J gene TRBJ2-2; perhaps TRBD1 as D (7 bases). This CDR3 contains 17 residues. The V end lost 0 bases, the J end lost 1 base, and 12 bases lay between the germline ends. The CDR3 spells CASSLAQGGRNTGELFF. DNA of the CDR3: TGTGCCAGCAGTTTAGCCCAGGGGGGCAGGAACACCGGGGAGCTGTTTTTT.

This clonotype was observed a handful of times. The chain recombines TRBV10-2 with TRBJ1-5; 8 bases line up with TRBD1. The CDR3 runs 15 residues. Trimming at V came to 7 bases and at J to 4 bases, leaving 9 bases not matched to a gene. Looked up from germline, CDR1 is WSHSY and CDR2 is SAAADI. The CDR3 protein is CASNAGTGGNQPQHF. The CDR3, as DNA: TGCGCCAGCAACGCCGGGACAGGCGGAAATCAGCCCCAGCATTTT.

The chain combines TRBV6-1 with TRBJ2-7; D is unresolved. The V gene lost 7 bases and the J gene lost 0 bases, with 7 bases spanning the gap. Germline loops: CDR1 MNHNS, CDR2 SASEGT. This CDR3 has 12 amino acids. Here the CDR3 DNA reads TGTGCCAGCACAAGGAGCTCCTACGAGCAGTACTTC. It specifies CASTRSSYEQYF.

The chain joins TRBV10-3 to TRBJ2-3; 7 bases match TRBD2. The germline V gene encodes CDR1 ENHRY and CDR2 SYGVKD. The V gene end was trimmed by 10 bases and the J gene end by 1 base; junction bases not matched to a gene: 5. The length of the CDR3 is 13 residues. The CDR3 coding sequence is TGTGCCACTGGTGGGGGGGGCACAGATACGCAGTATTTT. Translating it yields CATGGGGTDTQYF.

There are many counts of this clonotype. The CDR3 reads CASSSRAGQGFYEQYF. The CDR3 coding sequence is TGTGCCAGCAGTAGCCGCGCGGGACAGGGTTTCTACGAGCAGTACTTC. The chain uses TRBV2 and TRBJ2-7; 9 nucleotides agree with TRBD1. The CDR3 covers 16 residues. The germline V gene encodes CDR1 SNHLY and CDR2 FYNNEI. V lost 5 bases to trimming and J lost 3 bases; unmatched junction nucleotides: 11.